The 29 T cell receptor beta chains listed next were all sequenced from one sample in a study of regulatory T cells in long-lasting Graves disease. Combining iRepertoire HTBI primers with Arm-PCR of CDR3 regions, the authors built TCR beta libraries. TCRdb used MiXCR to reprocess the multiplex PCR reads, holding one entry per CDR3 protein. The profile shows about 470,000 distinct CDR3 sequences, roughly 21% of them singletons. Time point here: persistent/refractory GD, antithyroid drugs over 5 years with positive TRAb. Extracted RNA from PBMCs served as the source of the TCR library. Specimen: peripheral blood mononuclear cells (PBMCs), collected when the disease was refractory, from a patient treated with antithyroid drugs. The receptors come from a female donor with Graves disease.

The J gene is TRBJ1-1, the V gene TRBV4-2, with 11 bases aligning to TRBD1. The CDR3 is 15 amino acids. The V gene's germline CDR1 is LGHNA and CDR2 YNFKEQ. With V trimmed by 1 base and J by 3 bases, 1 base remained unmatched. Written as DNA, the CDR3 is TGTGCCAGCAGCCAAGGGGGACAGGGGGACACTGAAGCTTTCTTT. It yields the protein CASSQGGQGDTEAFF.

The chain employs TRBV29-1 and TRBJ2-7, with 8 bases that match TRBD1. Germline assignment: CDR1 SQVTM and CDR2 ANQGSEA. This CDR3 is built from 14 residues. J was trimmed by 3 bases and V by 1 base; bases with no gene match: 5. The CDR3 sequence is CSVEGPGQDYEQYF. CDR3 coding DNA: TGCAGCGTTGAAGGCCCGGGACAGGACTACGAGCAGTACTTC.

This clonotype has only a few counts. This chain connects TRBV6-5 to TRBJ2-3; TRBD2 is a possible D gene (6 bases). V was shortened by 4 bases and J by 5 bases, with 10 bases between the two germline ends. The germline V gene has CDR1 MNHEY and CDR2 SVGAGI. CDR3 length: 13 amino acids. The CDR3 sequence: CASSSTGEDTQYF. The CDR3 DNA follows: TGTGCCAGCAGTTCGACGGGGGAAGATACGCAGTATTTT.

This clonotype was detected a few times. Compared with germline, one end of the junction differs, possibly owing to a read error. The chain has TRBV5-5 and TRBJ1-2, with D hard to call. The CDR3 extends over 14 amino acids. Germline V CDR1 and CDR2: SGHKS, YYEKEE (reference sequence). This CDR3 reads CASSLWDSKYGYTF. In nucleotides, the CDR3 is TGTGCCAGCAGCTTGTGGGATTCTAAGTATGGCTACACCTTC. Full variable domain (outside the CDR3, taken from reference TRBV5-5 and TRBJ1-2): DAGVTQSPTHLIKTRGQQVTLRCSPISGHKSVSWYQQVLGQGPQFIFQYYEKEERGRGNFPDRFSARQFPNYSSELNVNALLLGDSALYLCASSLWDSKYGYTFGSGTRLTVV.

This clonotype has at least ten counts. This chain uses TRBV28 with TRBJ1-5, with 9 nucleotides matching TRBD1. Germline CDR1 and CDR2: MDHEN and SYDVKM. The CDR3 totals 19 residues. Trimming cost V 2 bases and J 10 bases; bases outside gene matches: 21. CDR3 amino acids: CASSLGGGWTGVLSAPQHF. CDR3 coding DNA: TGTGCCAGCAGTTTAGGGGGGGGTTGGACAGGGGTTTTATCAGCCCCCCAGCATTTT.

This clonotype was counted only a few times. The chain has TRBV7-9 and TRBJ1-3; D uncertain. The V end was cut by 5 bases, the J end by 0 bases, with 20 bases between. CDR1 is SEHNR, CDR2 FQNEAQ, per germline (reference sequence). The CDR3 contains 18 residues. The DNA of the CDR3 is TGTGCCAGCAGCCCCGGCGAGGCAGGCCAAGTCTCTGGAAACACCATATATTTT. This codes for CASSPGEAGQVSGNTIYF.

A single count supports this clonotype. The genes are TRBV4-3 and TRBJ1-5, with 7 bases aligning to TRBD1. Per germline, CDR1 LGHNA and CDR2 YSLEER. The CDR3 sequence is 17 residues long. Trimming at V came to 3 bases and at J to 0 bases, leaving 8 bases not matched to a gene. The CDR3 coding sequence is TGCGCCAGCAGCCACCGGGACAGTAGACTTAGCAATCAGCCCCAGCATTTT. Its protein is CASSHRDSRLSNQPQHF.

This clonotype was found a few times. The chain recombines TRBV6-1 with TRBJ2-7; TRBD2 matches 7 bases. Germline CDR1 MNHNS, CDR2 SASEGT. There are 14 residues in the CDR3. V lost 5 bases to trimming and J lost 2 bases; unmatched junction nucleotides: 6. This CDR3 reads CASSRLAATYEQYF. The CDR3 bases are TGTGCCAGCAGTCGACTAGCCGCCACCTACGAGCAGTACTTC.

About this clonotype: The junction does not match germline at one end; this may be a read error. CDR3 sequence: CASSSGRARNEQFF. The DNA for the CDR3 is TGTGCCAGCAGTAGCGGGAGGGCCAGGAATGAGCAGTTCTTC. The rearrangement uses TRBV19 and TRBJ2-1; 11 bases agree with TRBD2. The CDR3 consists of 14 residues. CDR1 LNHDA and CDR2 SQIVND come from the germline V gene (reference sequence).

This clonotype has more than one count but fewer than ten. This chain links TRBV7-2 with TRBJ2-5; D is undetermined. The CDR3 is made up of 13 amino acids. Looked up from germline, CDR1 is SGHTA and CDR2 is FQGNSA. The germline V and J ends were trimmed by 4 bases and 5 bases, with 11 bases remaining between them. For the CDR3, the DNA is TGTGCCAGCAGCTCCGGGTCAGCGGAGACCCAGTACTTC. The encoded protein is CASSSGSAETQYF.

This clonotype was detected only a few times. J is TRBJ1-5 and V is TRBV20-1; TRBD1 agrees at 8 bases. Looked up from germline, CDR1 is DFQATT and CDR2 is SNEGSKA (reference sequence). This CDR3 region has 15 residues. With 6 bases clipped from V and 2 bases from J, the junction kept 9 bases outside the gene matches. The CDR3 loop reads CSATRTGSGNQPQHF. The DNA of the CDR3 is TGCAGTGCAACCCGGACAGGGTCCGGCAATCAGCCCCAGCATTTT.

This clonotype appeared a few times. A read error may be the cause here, since a much bigger clone is one base away. This chain joins TRBV2 and TRBJ1-2; D possibly corresponds to TRBD1 (5 bases). Germline V lookup: CDR1 SNHLY, CDR2 FYNNEI. There are 14 residues in the CDR3. CDR3 sequence: CTSSEFSPGGGYTF. The CDR3 DNA is TGTACCAGCAGTGAATTTTCCCCCGGGGGGGGCTACACCTTC.

This clonotype was observed a handful of times. The chain recombines TRBV24-1 with TRBJ2-2; possible D gene TRBD2, 5 bases. V lost 3 bases and J 2 bases, leaving 15 bases between the germline ends. The CDR3 consists of 17 residues. Germline V gene data show CDR1 as KGHDR and CDR2 as SFDVKD. The CDR3 here is CATSDPRSGGNTGELFF. DNA for the CDR3: TGTGCCACCAGTGATCCCCGAAGCGGAGGCAACACCGGGGAGCTGTTTTTT.

In this sample, this clonotype turned up many times. V usage is TRBV20-1 and J usage is TRBJ1-2; no firm D call. This CDR3 has 12 amino acids. V dropped 8 bases and J dropped 8 bases, with 18 bases sitting between them. In germline, CDR1 is DFQATT, CDR2 SNEGSKA (reference sequence). CDR3 nucleotide sequence: TGCAGTACCGTTCGTGGGTCGGGAGGCTACACCTTC. This encodes CSTVRGSGGYTF.

This clonotype was detected ten times or more. The chain recombines TRBV6-5 with TRBJ1-5; TRBD1 aligns across 9 bases. Germline CDR1 MNHEY, CDR2 SVGAGI. The CDR3 totals 19 residues. After removal of 0 bases from V and 4 bases from J, the junction contained 13 bases not matched to a gene. The CDR3 loop is CASSYSPDRGNFWNQPQHF. CDR3 nucleotides: TGTGCCAGCAGTTACTCACCTGACAGGGGGAACTTCTGGAATCAGCCCCAGCATTTT.

As to this clonotype: Sequence at one end of the junction differs from germline and may be a read error. The gene calls are TRBV20-1 and TRBJ1-2; D may be TRBD1 (6 bases). CDR1 is DFQATT and CDR2 is SNEGSKA in the germline V gene (reference sequence). The CDR3 has 13 amino acids. In nucleotides, the CDR3 is TGCAGTGCTAGGGAGGGGGAAGGGTATGTCTACACCTTC. Translated, it gives CSAREGEGYVYTF.

The chain recombines TRBV20-1 with TRBJ1-2; TRBD1 agrees at 7 bases. Looked up from germline, CDR1 is DFQATT and CDR2 is SNEGSKA (reference sequence). This CDR3 region has 15 residues. The V segment lost 5 bases and the J segment 3 bases; nucleotides outside the gene matches: 12. The CDR3 nucleotides are TGCAGTGCTTTGGACCTCCAGGGGGGTGACTATGGCTACACCTTC. Translating gives CSALDLQGGDYGYTF.

The rearrangement joins TRBV24-1 to TRBJ2-1; no clear D. Germline V lookup: CDR1 KGHDR, CDR2 SFDVKD. V was cut by 4 bases and J by 2 bases, with 8 bases left in between. CDR3 size: 14 residues. CDR3 bases: TGTGCCACCAGTGAAGAGACTGCCTACAATGAGCAGTTCTTC. Encoded protein: CATSEETAYNEQFF.

This clonotype was detected a few times. The genes are TRBV7-9 and TRBJ2-7; 10 nucleotides align to TRBD1. The CDR3 consists of 14 residues. With 5 bases clipped from V and 6 bases from J, the junction kept 7 bases outside the gene matches. Looked up from germline, CDR1 is SEHNR and CDR2 is FQNEAQ (reference sequence). DNA for the CDR3: TGTGCCAGCAGCACGGGACAGGGGACCGCCGAGCAGTACTTC. This gives the protein CASSTGQGTAEQYF.

The chain has TRBV5-4 and TRBJ2-5; 12 bases match TRBD2. The germline V gene has CDR1 SGHNT and CDR2 YYREEE (reference sequence). CDR3 length: 16 amino acids. The V and J ends lost 7 bases and 5 bases, in that order; junction bases with no gene match: 12. CDR3 in amino acids: CASGKTSGSAGETQYF. As DNA, the CDR3 is TGTGCCAGCGGCAAGACTAGCGGGAGCGCTGGTGAGACCCAGTACTTC.

This clonotype was seen many times. V gene TRBV7-9 combines with J gene TRBJ1-4; no reliable D call. The CDR3 loop spans 17 amino acids. V was clipped by 4 bases and J by 5 bases, with 20 bases between them. The germline V gene has CDR1 SEHNR and CDR2 FQNEAQ (reference sequence). CDR3 sequence: CASSYPKRQTENEKLFF. As DNA, the CDR3 is TGTGCCAGCAGCTACCCAAAAAGGCAGACGGAAAATGAAAAACTGTTTTTT.

The chain joins TRBV9 to TRBJ1-1; 7 bases line up with TRBD1. The length of the CDR3 is 18 residues. J gave up 8 bases and V 0 bases, and 19 bases lay outside the gene matches. From germline, CDR1 is SGDLS and CDR2 YYNGEE. The CDR3 bases are TGTGCCAGCAGCGTAGCCCCACGGATGGGAGGGGGCGAGGGAGAAGCTTTCTTT. Amino acid sequence: CASSVAPRMGGGEGEAFF.

This clonotype showed up many times. V and J are TRBV7-6 and TRBJ2-7; D gene unclear. This CDR3 has 17 amino acids. The germline CDR1 and CDR2 sequences are SGHVS and FNYEAQ. The ends were cut back, 1 base at V and 2 bases at J, with 18 bases in the middle. CDR3 loop: CASSLGQGSWQTYEQYF. CDR3 DNA: TGTGCCAGCAGCTTAGGACAAGGCTCTTGGCAAACCTACGAGCAGTACTTC.

There are many counts of this clonotype. The chain couples TRBV6-1 to TRBJ2-5; TRBD1 is a possible D gene (5 bases). V shed 5 bases and J shed 4 bases, with 14 bases lying between them. CDR1 is MNHNS and CDR2 is SASEGT in the germline V gene. The CDR3 length is 14 residues. The CDR3 DNA reads TGTGCCAGCAGTATCCAGGGCGTAGGAGAGACCCAGTACTTC. It codes for CASSIQGVGETQYF.

CDR3 bases: TGTGCCAGCAGCTTAGAGGGACTAGCCGATCAAGAGACCCAGTACTTC. Its translation is CASSLEGLADQETQYF. The V call is TRBV13, the J call TRBJ2-5, with 9 bases that match TRBD2. Germline values: CDR1 PRHDT, CDR2 FYEKMQ (reference sequence). V lost 1 base, J lost 2 bases, and 5 bases stayed unmatched. This CDR3 is 16 amino acids long.

In its sample, this clonotype was seen a few times. The V call is TRBV7-8, the J call TRBJ2-2; D is undetermined. The germline gives CDR1 SGHVS, CDR2 FQNEAQ. This CDR3 contains 14 residues. The V and J ends lost 3 bases and 4 bases respectively, with 9 bases between them. The CDR3 is CASSFSSTTGELFF. In nucleotides, the CDR3 is TGTGCCAGCAGCTTTTCTAGTACCACCGGGGAGCTGTTTTTT.

The chain carries TRBV19 and TRBJ1-1; 7 bases align to TRBD1. This CDR3 spans 16 amino acids. CDR1 is LNHDA, CDR2 SQIVND, per germline (reference sequence). Trimming took 2 bases from V and 0 from J; bases not matched to a gene: 6. In DNA, the CDR3 is TGTGCCAGTAGTATAAGCGCCGGGACAGTGAACACTGAAGCTTTCTTT. This gives the protein CASSISAGTVNTEAFF.

The rearrangement links TRBV24-1 to TRBJ2-3; maybe TRBD1 (5 bases). The CDR3 runs to 15 residues. Germline CDR1 and CDR2: KGHDR and SFDVKD. V was trimmed by 1 base and J by 2 bases, leaving 9 bases between them. CDR3 region: CATSDFDSLTDTQYF. The CDR3 coding sequence is TGTGCCACCAGTGATTTCGACAGCCTCACAGATACGCAGTATTTT.

The sample holds many counts of this clonotype. The gene calls are TRBV28 and TRBJ1-4, with D possibly TRBD1 on 6 matching bases. V shed 7 bases and J shed 6 bases, with 15 bases lying between them. CDR1 MDHEN and CDR2 SYDVKM come from the germline V gene. The CDR3 loop spans 14 amino acids. In DNA, the CDR3 is TGTGCCAGCAAGGGGGGGACGGACTATGAAAAACTGTTTTTT. Its translation: CASKGGTDYEKLFF. Full variable domain (remainder filled in from reference TRBV28 and TRBJ1-4): DVKVTQSSRYLVKRTGEKVFLECVQDMDHENMFWYRQDPGLGLRLIYFSYDVKMKEKGDIPEGYSVSREKKERFSLILESASTNQTSMYLCASKGGTDYEKLFFGSGTQLSVL.